These T cell receptor beta chains were read from a single sample in a study of CD8+ T cells in alopecia areata. Sequencing was performed with immunoSEQ multiplex PCR; in TCRdb, only in-frame clones are kept and a portion is missing. The top ten hold about 1.7% of the sample, which has around 290,000 clones, nearly 60% seen once. This specimen consisted of CD4+ T cells sorted from blood, obtained at week 24, from a patient treated with tofacitinib. The receptors derive from a human donor with alopecia areata. The CDR3 runs from the conserved cysteine through the conserved F or W. The order of the fields is CDR3 protein, CDR3 DNA, V gene, D gene, clone size, J gene. D genes are given only for firm matches. Not every row has a clone size; where given, it reads once, few, many or a size class.

cdr3_aa: CASSLNTAASSTDTQYF
cdr3_nt: TGTGCCAGCAGCTTAAATACGGCGGCCAGTAGCACAGATACGCAGTATTTT
v_call: TRBV7-3
d_call: .
clone_size: few
j_call: TRBJ2-3

cdr3_aa: CSVGKWGTGELFF
cdr3_nt: TGCAGCGTCGGGAAGTGGGGCACCGGGGAGCTGTTTTTT
v_call: TRBV29-1
d_call: .
clone_size: few
j_call: TRBJ2-2

cdr3_aa: CASSGRDIHNEQFF
cdr3_nt: TGTGCCAGCAGCGGCCGGGACATACACAATGAGCAGTTCTTC
v_call: TRBV14
d_call: .
clone_size: .
j_call: TRBJ2-1

cdr3_aa: CASSLQGSLVTQYF
cdr3_nt: TGTGCCAGCAGCTTACAGGGGTCCCTCGTGACCCAGTACTTC
v_call: TRBV11-2
d_call: .
clone_size: .
j_call: TRBJ2-5

cdr3_aa: CASRGTGRGYTF
cdr3_nt: TGTGCCAGCAGAGGGACAGGCCGCGGCTACACCTTC
v_call: TRBV5-6
d_call: TRBD1
clone_size: .
j_call: TRBJ1-2

cdr3_aa: CASSPADWIDYEQYF
cdr3_nt: TGTGCCAGCAGCCCAGCGGACTGGATAGACTACGAGCAGTACTTC
v_call: TRBV28
d_call: .
clone_size: few
j_call: TRBJ2-7

cdr3_aa: CASSEGTDYGYTF
cdr3_nt: TGTGCCAGCAGTGAAGGGACAGACTATGGCTACACCTTC
v_call: TRBV2
d_call: .
clone_size: .
j_call: TRBJ1-2

cdr3_aa: CASGPRQGNFYGYTF
cdr3_nt: TGTGCTAGTGGTCCCCGACAGGGGAACTTCTATGGCTACACCTTC
v_call: TRBV12-5
d_call: TRBD1
clone_size: few
j_call: TRBJ1-2

cdr3_aa: CASSVEFTGELFF
cdr3_nt: TGTGCCAGCAGCGTAGAGTTCACCGGGGAGCTGTTTTTT
v_call: TRBV9
d_call: .
clone_size: once
j_call: TRBJ2-2

cdr3_aa: CASSMRDKTGELFF
cdr3_nt: TGTGCCAGCAGCATGAGGGATAAGACCGGGGAGCTGTTTTTT
v_call: TRBV7-2
d_call: .
clone_size: .
j_call: TRBJ2-2

cdr3_aa: CAWSARVSEAFF
cdr3_nt: TGTGCCTGGAGCGCCAGGGTTTCAGAAGCTTTCTTT
v_call: TRBV30
d_call: .
clone_size: .
j_call: TRBJ1-1

cdr3_aa: CAISERVSNTEAFF
cdr3_nt: TGTGCCATCAGTGAGAGGGTCAGCAACACTGAAGCTTTCTTT
v_call: TRBV10-3
d_call: .
clone_size: .
j_call: TRBJ1-1

cdr3_aa: CASSLDRGRYEQYF
cdr3_nt: TGTGCCAGCAGCCTGGACAGGGGGCGATACGAGCAGTACTTC
v_call: TRBV5-4
d_call: TRBD1
clone_size: .
j_call: TRBJ2-7

cdr3_aa: CAWSVRNSVGTEAFF
cdr3_nt: TGTGCCTGGAGTGTACGGAACAGCGTGGGGACTGAAGCTTTCTTT
v_call: TRBV30
d_call: .
clone_size: .
j_call: TRBJ1-1

cdr3_aa: CASSQDVLRVHSSYNEQFF
cdr3_nt: TGCGCCAGCAGCCAAGATGTGTTAAGAGTCCATAGCTCCTACAATGAGCAGTTCTTC
v_call: TRBV4-3
d_call: .
clone_size: .
j_call: TRBJ2-1

cdr3_aa: CAISPGQGKDYGYTF
cdr3_nt: TGTGCCATCAGCCCGGGACAGGGGAAGGACTATGGCTACACCTTC
v_call: TRBV10-3
d_call: TRBD1
clone_size: .
j_call: TRBJ1-2

cdr3_aa: CASSLQGEAQPQHF
cdr3_nt: TGTGCCAGCAGCCTCCAGGGGGAGGCACAGCCCCAGCATTTT
v_call: TRBV28
d_call: TRBD1
clone_size: few
j_call: TRBJ1-5

cdr3_aa: CASSESGTGANVLTF
cdr3_nt: TGTGCCAGCAGTGAATCAGGGACTGGGGCCAACGTCCTGACTTTC
v_call: TRBV25-1
d_call: .
clone_size: .
j_call: TRBJ2-6

cdr3_aa: CASSLKSRTVANEKLFF
cdr3_nt: TGTGCCAGCAGCTTGAAGTCCCGCACAGTGGCTAATGAAAAACTGTTTTTT
v_call: TRBV5-5
d_call: .
clone_size: .
j_call: TRBJ1-4

cdr3_aa: CASSSGTSGSSYNEQFF
cdr3_nt: TGTGCCAGCAGCTCAGGGACTAGCGGTAGCTCCTACAATGAGCAGTTCTTC
v_call: TRBV7-8
d_call: TRBD2
clone_size: .
j_call: TRBJ2-1

cdr3_aa: CASSPGGTYYEQYF
cdr3_nt: TGTGCCAGCAGCCCGGGAGGGACGTACTACGAGCAGTACTTC
v_call: TRBV5-8
d_call: TRBD2
clone_size: .
j_call: TRBJ2-7

cdr3_aa: CASSSPRRGYYGYTF
cdr3_nt: TGTGCCAGCAGTTCCCCGAGGAGAGGGTACTATGGCTACACCTTC
v_call: TRBV28
d_call: .
clone_size: few
j_call: TRBJ1-2

cdr3_aa: CASSLDSPSTEAFF
cdr3_nt: TGTGCCAGCAGCTTAGATTCGCCATCCACTGAAGCTTTCTTT
v_call: TRBV7-2
d_call: .
clone_size: .
j_call: TRBJ1-1

cdr3_aa: CASSQTGSGTQYF
cdr3_nt: TGCGCCAGCAGCCAGACAGGGTCGGGGACCCAGTACTTC
v_call: TRBV4-1
d_call: TRBD1
clone_size: few
j_call: TRBJ2-5

cdr3_aa: CSARVQGKLFF
cdr3_nt: TGCAGTGCTAGAGTACAGGGGAAACTGTTTTTT
v_call: TRBV20-1
d_call: TRBD1
clone_size: .
j_call: TRBJ1-4

cdr3_aa: CASSLTPPPGGLNEQFF
cdr3_nt: TGTGCCAGCAGCTTAACTCCCCCTCCGGGGGGGCTGAATGAGCAGTTCTTC
v_call: TRBV7-3
d_call: TRBD2
clone_size: .
j_call: TRBJ2-1

cdr3_aa: CASSLEGSRVGYEQYF
cdr3_nt: TGCGCCAGCAGCTTGGAAGGCTCGCGGGTTGGCTACGAGCAGTACTTC
v_call: TRBV5-1
d_call: .
clone_size: .
j_call: TRBJ2-7

cdr3_aa: CASKSTSGGNEQFF
cdr3_nt: TGTGCCAGCAAATCCACCAGCGGGGGAAATGAGCAGTTCTTC
v_call: TRBV2
d_call: TRBD2
clone_size: .
j_call: TRBJ2-1

cdr3_aa: CASSLEWGYEQYF
cdr3_nt: TGCGCCAGCAGCTTGGAGTGGGGCTACGAGCAGTACTTC
v_call: TRBV5-1
d_call: .
clone_size: .
j_call: TRBJ2-7

cdr3_aa: CASSLLQETQYF
cdr3_nt: TGTGCCAGCAGTCTCCTGCAAGAGACCCAGTACTTC
v_call: TRBV28
d_call: .
clone_size: .
j_call: TRBJ2-5

cdr3_aa: CASSPRTGQDYGYTF
cdr3_nt: TGTGCCAGCAGCCCGAGGACAGGCCAGGACTATGGCTACACCTTC
v_call: TRBV9
d_call: TRBD1
clone_size: few
j_call: TRBJ1-2

cdr3_aa: CASSLGTSRGPQHF
cdr3_nt: TGTGCCAGCAGCTTAGGGACCTCTCGGGGGCCCCAGCATTTT
v_call: TRBV7-9
d_call: .
clone_size: few
j_call: TRBJ1-5

cdr3_aa: CASSQDAGQGSLYTF
cdr3_nt: TGTGCCAGCAGCCAAGACGCGGGACAGGGGAGTTTGTACACCTTC
v_call: TRBV4-2
d_call: TRBD1
clone_size: .
j_call: TRBJ1-2

cdr3_aa: CASSEQGRANYGYTF
cdr3_nt: TGTGCCAGCAGTGAACAGGGAAGGGCTAACTATGGCTACACCTTC
v_call: TRBV2
d_call: .
clone_size: .
j_call: TRBJ1-2

cdr3_aa: CSVDVTSGSYEQYF
cdr3_nt: TGCAGCGTTGACGTGACTAGCGGGTCCTACGAGCAGTACTTC
v_call: TRBV29-1
d_call: TRBD2
clone_size: few
j_call: TRBJ2-7

cdr3_aa: CASSPSGPQETQYF
cdr3_nt: TGTGCCAGCAGCCCCAGCGGGCCTCAAGAGACCCAGTACTTC
v_call: TRBV5-4
d_call: .
clone_size: .
j_call: TRBJ2-5

cdr3_aa: CASSLVGDRGKQYF
cdr3_nt: TGTGCCAGCAGCTTGGTGGGGGATAGGGGTAAGCAGTACTTC
v_call: TRBV5-6
d_call: .
clone_size: .
j_call: TRBJ2-7

cdr3_aa: CSGRGQGARPEQFF
cdr3_nt: TGCAGCGGGAGGGGTCAGGGGGCGAGGCCTGAGCAGTTCTTC
v_call: TRBV29-1
d_call: TRBD1
clone_size: .
j_call: TRBJ2-1

cdr3_aa: CASSYTRYQETQYF
cdr3_nt: TGTGCCAGCAGTTATACACGATACCAAGAGACCCAGTACTTC
v_call: TRBV6-5
d_call: .
clone_size: .
j_call: TRBJ2-5

cdr3_aa: CATSRYGSTDTQYF
cdr3_nt: TGTGCCACCAGCCGATATGGGAGCACAGATACGCAGTATTTT
v_call: TRBV15
d_call: .
clone_size: .
j_call: TRBJ2-3

cdr3_aa: CASSWDGSRGEKLFF
cdr3_nt: TGTGCCAGCAGCTGGGACGGGAGCCGAGGTGAAAAACTGTTTTTT
v_call: TRBV5-4
d_call: .
clone_size: few
j_call: TRBJ1-4

cdr3_aa: CASSQDVGANTGELFF
cdr3_nt: TGTGCCAGCAGCCAAGATGTGGGAGCGAACACCGGGGAGCTGTTTTTT
v_call: TRBV4-2
d_call: .
clone_size: .
j_call: TRBJ2-2

cdr3_aa: CASSYRGGSTNTQYF
cdr3_nt: TGTGCCAGCAGTTACCGCGGGGGCAGCACGAATACGCAGTATTTT
v_call: TRBV6-5
d_call: .
clone_size: .
j_call: TRBJ2-3

cdr3_aa: CAWGSGVDAEAFF
cdr3_nt: TGTGCCTGGGGCAGCGGGGTCGATGCTGAAGCTTTCTTT
v_call: TRBV30
d_call: .
clone_size: .
j_call: TRBJ1-1

cdr3_aa: CASSSPTGYGETQYF
cdr3_nt: TGTGCCAGCAGTTCACCCACAGGATACGGAGAGACCCAGTACTTC
v_call: TRBV28
d_call: .
clone_size: .
j_call: TRBJ2-5

cdr3_aa: CASSLDPSMNTEAFF
cdr3_nt: TGCGCCAGCAGCTTGGACCCCAGTATGAACACTGAAGCTTTCTTT
v_call: TRBV5-1
d_call: .
clone_size: .
j_call: TRBJ1-1